These 19 T cell receptor beta chains were sequenced from one sample in a study of identical twins. TCRdb reanalysed the 5' RACE reads using MiXCR and keeps one entry per CDR3 protein. The repertoire consists of 450,000 to 600,000 distinct CDR3 sequences, with about a fifth occurring once and the leading ten covering around 0.48%. The same sample was also studied in work on yellow fever vaccine responses in identical twins.

Material for sequencing was CD4+ T cells sorted from blood. Receptor source: a young woman in good health.

The chain has TRBV20-1 and TRBJ2-1; 8 bases agree with TRBD1. CDR3 size: 17 residues. V trimming: 0 bases; J trimming: 0 bases; junction bases outside the gene matches: 7. Germline V CDR1 and CDR2: DFQATT, SNEGSKA (reference sequence). In DNA form, the CDR3 reads TGCAGTGCTAGAGACGTTCAGGGACAGGCCTCCTACAATGAGCAGTTCTTC. Translation: CSARDVQGQASYNEQFF.

Ten or more counts support this clonotype. The chain has TRBV12-3 or TRBV12-4 and TRBJ2-1, with D possibly TRBD2 on 7 matching bases. Deletions cut 6 bases from V and 7 bases from J, with 19 bases between. The CDR3 is made up of 15 amino acids. CDR3 DNA sequence: TGTGCCAGCAGCCTAGTAGGGGGGGCAGTAAATGAGCAGTTCTTC. Translating gives CASSLVGGAVNEQFF.

This clonotype was counted only a few times. The chain couples TRBV10-3 to TRBJ2-2, with 7 bases lining up with TRBD2. V shed 6 bases and J 6 bases; nucleotides not matched to a gene: 10. The CDR3 extends over 15 amino acids. Germline V gene sequence: CDR1 ENHRY, CDR2 SYGVKD. The CDR3 sequence: CAISSGLDNSGELFF. For the CDR3, the DNA is TGTGCCATCAGCTCAGGACTAGATAATTCCGGGGAGCTGTTTTTT.

The chain recombines TRBV10-3 with TRBJ1-5; D might be TRBD1 (5 bases). With 6 bases removed from V and 7 bases from J, the gap between germline ends came to 13 bases. Germline values: CDR1 ENHRY, CDR2 SYGVKD. The CDR3 has 13 residues. As DNA, the CDR3 is TGTGCCATCAGAGAGGACGGGGGGCAGCCCCAGCATTTT. Translating gives CAIREDGGQPQHF.

This clonotype was seen a few times. The V call is TRBV5-1, the J call TRBJ2-3; D is ambiguous. The CDR3 totals 15 residues. The germline CDR1 and CDR2 sequences are SGHRS and YFSETQ. V dropped 1 base and J dropped 2 bases, with 11 bases sitting between them. CDR3 sequence (DNA): TGCGCCAGCAGCTTGATTCTAGAGTCCACAGATACGCAGTATTTT. It specifies CASSLILESTDTQYF.

The chain links TRBV6-5 to TRBJ2-5, with 9 positions matching TRBD2. J lost 4 bases, V lost 2 bases, and 5 bases had no gene match. Per germline, CDR1 MNHEY and CDR2 SVGAGI. The CDR3 has 15 residues. The CDR3 DNA reads TGTGCCAGCAGTTACGCGGGGGGGCCCCGAGAGACCCAGTACTTC. Protein: CASSYAGGPRETQYF.

The chain uses TRBV20-1 and TRBJ1-6; the D gene is possibly TRBD1 (5 bases). The germline V and J ends were trimmed by 1 base and 7 bases, with 14 bases remaining between them. The CDR3 sequence is 15 residues long. Germline V gene data show CDR1 as DFQATT and CDR2 as SNEGSKA (reference sequence). The CDR3 DNA reads TGCAGTGCTAGAGCTCGGCAGGGTGGGAATTCACCCCTCCACTTT. Residues: CSARARQGGNSPLHF.

This clonotype turned up a few times. The chain is built from TRBV5-1 and TRBJ2-3; 11 bases align to TRBD2. Per the germline V gene, CDR1 is SGHRS and CDR2 is YFSETQ. Trimming cost V 2 bases and J 0 bases; bases outside gene matches: 8. The CDR3 extends over 18 amino acids. The CDR3: CASSLRLAGKTSTDTQYF. The CDR3 DNA reads TGCGCCAGCAGCTTAAGACTAGCGGGAAAAACTAGCACAGATACGCAGTATTTT.

This chain joins TRBV24-1 and TRBJ2-7, with D tentatively TRBD1 (5 bases). CDR1 KGHDR and CDR2 SFDVKD come from the germline V gene. CDR3 length equals 15 residues. The V end lost 5 bases, the J end lost 0 bases, and 13 bases lay between the germline ends. CDR3 bases: TGTGCCACCAGTGGGGGCACGGAAAGCTCCTACGAGCAGTACTTC. Residues: CATSGGTESSYEQYF.

This clonotype has only a few counts. The rearrangement uses TRBV7-2 and TRBJ1-6; D is undetermined. The V and J ends lost 0 bases and 7 bases respectively, with 7 bases between them. The CDR3 contains 14 residues. From germline, CDR1 is SGHTA and CDR2 FQGNSA. CDR3 DNA sequence: TGTGCCAGCAGCTTAGCTCGAAGGAATTCACCCCTCCACTTT. This translates into CASSLARRNSPLHF.

Only a few counts were recorded for this clonotype. This chain's CDR3 is CATSRLQGGVTEAFF. The CDR3, as DNA: TGTGCCACCAGCAGACTCCAGGGGGGGGTCACTGAAGCTTTCTTT. The J gene is TRBJ1-1, the V gene TRBV15; 7 bases line up with TRBD1. There are 15 residues in the CDR3. V gave up 2 bases and J gave up 4 bases; unmatched junction bases: 7. In germline, CDR1 is LNHNV, CDR2 YYDKDF (reference sequence).

A remark on this clonotype: It is unclear where the CDR3 begins or ends on the DNA, so no DNA is shown, and the CDR3 is as TCRdb lists it. The V call is TRBV5-1, the J call TRBJ1-1; the table's TRBD1 call for D was not verified on the DNA. The CDR3 numbers 15 amino acids, ends counted. Germline assignment: CDR1 SGHRS and CDR2 YFSETQ. CDR3 residues: CASSQFGQGAVEAFF.

This clonotype was observed a few times. The chain employs TRBV27 and TRBJ2-1; tentatively, D is TRBD2 (6 bases). V dropped 3 bases and J dropped 7 bases, with 19 bases sitting between them. Germline CDR1 MNHEY, CDR2 SMNVEV (reference sequence). There are 16 residues in the CDR3. CDR3 in amino acids: CASSFYGRGSDNEQFF. DNA for the CDR3: TGTGCCAGCAGTTTCTACGGGCGGGGATCGGATAATGAGCAGTTCTTC.

This clonotype was recorded a few times. J is TRBJ1-4 and V is TRBV7-9; 10 positions match TRBD1. Losses at the gene ends were 6 bases for V and 5 bases for J; bases not matched to a gene: 3. CDR3 length equals 14 residues. Germline values: CDR1 SEHNR, CDR2 FQNEAQ (reference sequence). CDR3 coding DNA: TGTGCCAGCAGGCCGGGACAGGGGAATGAAAAACTGTTTTTT. This gives the protein CASRPGQGNEKLFF.

This clonotype has only a few counts. The chain uses TRBV14 and TRBJ2-4; D is unclear. The ends were cut back, 0 bases at V and 11 bases at J, with 11 bases in the middle. In germline, CDR1 is SGHDN, CDR2 FVKESK. The CDR3 loop spans 13 amino acids. CDR3 amino acids: CASSQDRRGVQYF. The CDR3 region has the DNA TGTGCCAGCAGCCAAGATAGGCGTGGGGTTCAGTACTTC.

There are a few counts of this clonotype. This sequence joins TRBV4-1 and TRBJ2-5; D is perhaps TRBD1 (5 bases). The V gene's germline CDR1 is MGHRA and CDR2 YSYEKL. This CDR3 is 14 amino acids long. Trimming took 4 bases from V and 4 from J, leaving 13 bases between them. The CDR3 DNA follows: TGCGCCAGCAGCCCGACTCAGGGAAGAGAGACCCAGTACTTC. This translates into CASSPTQGRETQYF.

The V and J genes are TRBV6-1 and TRBJ1-4, with D possibly matching TRBD1 (6 bases). This CDR3 has 14 residues. Trimming took 6 bases from V and 4 from J, leaving 12 bases between them. Germline V gene sequence: CDR1 MNHNS, CDR2 SASEGT. The CDR3 sequence: CASSRGQYNEKLFF. The CDR3 coding sequence is TGTGCCAGCAGCCGCGGACAGTATAATGAAAAACTGTTTTTT.

This clonotype came up a few times. The chain recombines TRBV4-1 with TRBJ2-2; a possible D gene is TRBD2 (6 bases). The V gene's germline CDR1 is MGHRA and CDR2 YSYEKL. The CDR3 has 17 residues. The germline V and J ends were trimmed by 6 bases and 0 bases, with 17 bases remaining between them. CDR3: CASRPMLTSPNTGELFF. CDR3 DNA: TGCGCCAGCAGACCCATGTTGACTAGTCCGAACACCGGGGAGCTGTTTTTT.

V gene TRBV20-1 combines with J gene TRBJ2-1, with 12 positions matching TRBD2. V was clipped by 6 bases and J by 7 bases; unmatched bases: 7. Germline V gene sequence: CDR1 DFQATT, CDR2 SNEGSKA (reference sequence). This CDR3 contains 14 residues. This chain's CDR3 is CSARLAGVKNEQFF. CDR3 DNA: TGCAGTGCCCGACTAGCGGGGGTGAAGAATGAGCAGTTCTTC.